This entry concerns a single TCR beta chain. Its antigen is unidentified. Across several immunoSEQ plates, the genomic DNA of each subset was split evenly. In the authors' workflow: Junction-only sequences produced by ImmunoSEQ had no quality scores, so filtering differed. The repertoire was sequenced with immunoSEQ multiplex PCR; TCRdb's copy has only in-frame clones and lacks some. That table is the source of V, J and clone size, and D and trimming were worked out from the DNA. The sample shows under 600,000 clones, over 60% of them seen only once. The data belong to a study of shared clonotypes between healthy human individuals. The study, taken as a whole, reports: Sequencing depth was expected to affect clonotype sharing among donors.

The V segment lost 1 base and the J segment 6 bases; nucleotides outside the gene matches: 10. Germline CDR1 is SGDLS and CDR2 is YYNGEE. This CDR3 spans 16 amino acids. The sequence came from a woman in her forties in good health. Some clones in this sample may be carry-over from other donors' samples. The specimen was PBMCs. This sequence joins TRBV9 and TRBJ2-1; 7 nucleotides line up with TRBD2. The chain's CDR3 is CASSVKWAGVINEQFF. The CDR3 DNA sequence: TGTGCCAGCAGCGTAAAGTGGGCGGGGGTCATCAATGAGCAGTTCTTC.